These T cell receptor beta chains were read from a single sample in a study of shared clonotypes between healthy human individuals. Only in-frame clones appear in the TCRdb table, and some are missing; sequencing was by immunoSEQ multiplex PCR. Among about 330,000 clones, about 74% were seen once, and the ten largest hold approximately 10%. Sequenced material: memory CD4+ T cells sorted from blood. The receptors derive from a man aged 25-40 years in good health. Each CDR3 is given with its conserved first and last residue. The D gene is left open where the match is weak. The size of a clone is reported for some rows only, either as once, few or many, or as a class for expanded clones.

TRBJ2-7 | TRBV9 | TRBD1 | . | TGTGCCAGCAGCGTACTGGGACAGTATTACGACGAGCAGTACTTC | CASSVLGQYYDEQYF
TRBJ1-1 | TRBV10-3 | TRBD1 | . | TGTGCTACAGCTCCAGGGGGCCTGAACACTGAAGCTTTCTTT | CATAPGGLNTEAFF
TRBJ2-7 | TRBV4-2 | . | . | TGTGCCAGCAGCCCTGGAGAACCCTCCTACGAGCAGTACTTC | CASSPGEPSYEQYF
TRBJ1-4 | TRBV20-1 | TRBD1 | once | TGCAGTGCAACCCCGGGACAGCAACTGTTTTTT | CSATPGQQLFF
TRBJ2-3 | TRBV12-5 | TRBD1 | few | TGTGCTAGTGGTGAGGACAGGGGGCGGAGGGATACGCAGTATTTT | CASGEDRGRRDTQYF
TRBJ2-3 | TRBV29-1 | TRBD2 | few | TGCAGCGTTGAGATGATGTGGGGACTAGCGAGCACAGATACGCAGTATTTT | CSVEMMWGLASTDTQYF
TRBJ2-1 | TRBV5-1 | . | . | TGCGCCAGCAGCTTGTCCAGTAATGAGCAGTTCTTC | CASSLSSNEQFF
TRBJ2-7 | TRBV28 | TRBD1 | . | TGTGCCAGCAGTTTTATCCTTTGGACAGGGGGGTACGAGCAGTACTTC | CASSFILWTGGYEQYF
TRBJ2-5 | TRBV15 | TRBD2 | . | TGTGCCACCAGCGACCCCTTGGAGCGGGAGGGCCGAGAGACCCAGTACTTC | CATSDPLEREGRETQYF
TRBJ2-7 | TRBV5-4 | TRBD2 | . | TGTGCCAGCAGCCGGGGAAGCGGGAGGCCCTCCTACGAGCAGTACTTC | CASSRGSGRPSYEQYF
TRBJ1-2 | TRBV2 | TRBD1 | . | TGTGCCAGCAGTGCTCGGACAGGGTCGTATGGCTACACCTTC | CASSARTGSYGYTF
TRBJ2-1 | TRBV5-4 | TRBD2 | . | TGTGCCAGCAGCACTCCTAGCGGGAGCTCCTACAATGAGCAGTTCTTC | CASSTPSGSSYNEQFF
TRBJ2-1 | TRBV11-2 | TRBD2 | . | TGTGCCAGCAGCCGACTCCGGGGAGGGTTCGATGAGCAGTTCTTC | CASSRLRGGFDEQFF
TRBJ1-2 | TRBV11-2 | . | once | TGTGCCAGCAGCTCTTTGCCCCACCGGGGGGAAAGGTATGGCTACACCTTC | CASSSLPHRGERYGYTF
TRBJ1-3 | TRBV5-4 | . | . | TGTGCCAGCAGTCGGGACACCTTCTCTGGAAACACCATATATTTT | CASSRDTFSGNTIYF
TRBJ1-2 | TRBV6-5 | . | once | TGTGCCAGCGAGCAGGGGTATGGCTACACCTTC | CASEQGYGYTF
TRBJ2-1 | TRBV18 | . | . | TGTGCCAGCTCACCGTCCATAACAGAGGAGCAGTTCTTC | CASSPSITEEQFF
TRBJ2-5 | TRBV5-5 | . | few | TGTGCCAGCAGCCCGTCGACCGGGAGAGGATGGGAGACCCAGTACTTC | CASSPSTGRGWETQYF
TRBJ2-5 | TRBV5-4 | TRBD2 | . | TGTGCCAGCAGCTTGGGGGGTAGCGGGAGTGCAGAGACCCAGTACTTC | CASSLGGSGSAETQYF
TRBJ2-1 | TRBV5-4 | . | . | TGTGCCAGCAGCTTGGATTCGGGAGCCAATGAGCAGTTCTTC | CASSLDSGANEQFF
TRBJ2-7 | TRBV2 | . | few | TGTGCCAGCAAGGGGGATGGTTCCTCCTACGAGCAGTACTTC | CASKGDGSSYEQYF
TRBJ2-7 | TRBV7-9 | . | . | TGTGCCAGCAGCTTTTTGAGCTACGAGCAGTACTTC | CASSFLSYEQYF
TRBJ2-1 | TRBV9 | TRBD2 | . | TGTGCCAGCAGCGCCGGGACTAGCGGGAGTTTCCATGAGCAGTTCTTC | CASSAGTSGSFHEQFF
TRBJ2-2 | TRBV2 | . | . | TGTGCCAGCAGTGGGATAGGCACCGGGGAGCTGTTTTTT | CASSGIGTGELFF
TRBJ2-3 | TRBV2 | . | . | TGTGCCAGCATAGAGAGTTGGGGAGATACGCAGTATTTT | CASIESWGDTQYF
TRBJ2-3 | TRBV18 | TRBD2 | . | TGTGCCAGCTCACCTAGAAGTACCGGGACTAGTTCAGATACGCAGTATTTT | CASSPRSTGTSSDTQYF
TRBJ2-3 | TRBV6-1 | . | . | TGTGCCAGCAGTGAAGTAAACACAGATACGCAGTATTTT | CASSEVNTDTQYF
TRBJ1-1 | TRBV11-2 | . | . | TGTGCCAGCAGCTTAGGGGCTATGGGGACTATGAACACTGAAGCTTTCTTT | CASSLGAMGTMNTEAFF
TRBJ2-7 | TRBV7-2 | . | . | TGTGCCAGCAGCCGAAGCTCCTACGAGCAGTACTTC | CASSRSSYEQYF
TRBJ2-1 | TRBV7-9 | . | . | TGTGCCAGCAAGGGTGGGAACAATGAGCAGTTCTTC | CASKGGNNEQFF
TRBJ2-7 | TRBV28 | . | . | TGTGCCAGCAGTTTTCTCGGGCGCTACGAGCAGTACTTC | CASSFLGRYEQYF
TRBJ2-3 | TRBV29-1 | . | few | TGCAGCGCCTATAGCGGTAGCACAGATACGCAGTATTTT | CSAYSGSTDTQYF
TRBJ2-1 | TRBV2 | TRBD1 | many | TGTGCCAGCAGTGGGCAGGGGGCCTCCTACAATGAGCAGTTCTTC | CASSGQGASYNEQFF
TRBJ2-1 | TRBV5-5 | TRBD1 | few | TGTGCCAGCAGCTTAACAGGGGCCTACAATGAGCAGTTCTTC | CASSLTGAYNEQFF
TRBJ1-2 | TRBV2 | . | . | TGTGCCAGCAGTCAAGGACGATCCTATGGCTACACCTTC | CASSQGRSYGYTF
TRBJ1-1 | TRBV2 | . | . | TGTGCCAGCAGCCAAACAGGGCTGGGGGAAGCTTTCTTT | CASSQTGLGEAFF
TRBJ2-3 | TRBV9 | TRBD2 | once | TGTGCCAGCAGCGCCCGGGACTACAACACAGATACGCAGTATTTT | CASSARDYNTDTQYF
TRBJ2-4 | TRBV14 | TRBD1 | few | TGTGCCAGCAGCCAAACGGGGACAGGGTGGGGAAACATTCAGTACTTC | CASSQTGTGWGNIQYF
TRBJ2-2 | TRBV2 | TRBD1 | . | TGTGCCAGCCGAGACAGGGCGAACACCGGGGAGCTGTTTTTT | CASRDRANTGELFF
TRBJ1-2 | TRBV18 | . | few | TGTGCCAGCTCCCCATTGGCGCCACAAAATGGAGGCTACACCTTC | CASSPLAPQNGGYTF
TRBJ2-7 | TRBV27 | . | . | TGTGCCAGCAGTCAGCTTACGGGGGAGCAGTACTTC | CASSQLTGEQYF
TRBJ1-1 | TRBV4-3 | . | . | TGCGCCAGCAGCCAAGAGGGTGCAGGGGACACTGAAGCTTTCTTT | CASSQEGAGDTEAFF
TRBJ1-2 | TRBV18 | TRBD1 | . | TGTGCCAGCTCTCGCCTCCTTACAGGGGGAGCCTATGGCTACACCTTC | CASSRLLTGGAYGYTF
TRBJ2-2 | TRBV6-6 | . | few | TGTGCCAGCAGACCACGAGGTACCGGGGAGCTGTTTTTT | CASRPRGTGELFF
TRBJ1-2 | TRBV28 | . | few | TGTGCCAGCAGTTCCTACCAGTGGGACTATGGCTACACCTTC | CASSSYQWDYGYTF
TRBJ2-1 | TRBV6-1 | . | few | TGTGCCAGCTGTCGGAATCCCAGCGGCGACAATGAGCAGTTCTTC | CASCRNPSGDNEQFF
TRBJ2-5 | TRBV18 | . | . | TGTGCCAGCTCACCACTTAAGGCAGCGAAAGAGACCCAGTACTTC | CASSPLKAAKETQYF
TRBJ1-2 | TRBV27 | . | . | TGTGCCAGCAGTTTACGACAGAACTATGGCTACACCTTC | CASSLRQNYGYTF
TRBJ2-3 | TRBV9 | . | many | TGTGCCAGCAGCGTAAAGGGGGGGACATCCACAGATACGCAGTATTTT | CASSVKGGTSTDTQYF
TRBJ2-3 | TRBV29-1 | . | . | TGCAGCGTTGAACTGGGGGCCGATACGCAGTATTTT | CSVELGADTQYF
TRBJ2-6 | TRBV29-1 | TRBD1 | . | TGCAGCGCCACCGGGACAGGGGCGATCTCTGGGGCCAACGTCCTGACTTTC | CSATGTGAISGANVLTF
TRBJ1-2 | TRBV18 | . | . | TGTGCCAGCTCAGCCGGTGGAAGGGCAGCTAACTATGGCTACACCTTC | CASSAGGRAANYGYTF